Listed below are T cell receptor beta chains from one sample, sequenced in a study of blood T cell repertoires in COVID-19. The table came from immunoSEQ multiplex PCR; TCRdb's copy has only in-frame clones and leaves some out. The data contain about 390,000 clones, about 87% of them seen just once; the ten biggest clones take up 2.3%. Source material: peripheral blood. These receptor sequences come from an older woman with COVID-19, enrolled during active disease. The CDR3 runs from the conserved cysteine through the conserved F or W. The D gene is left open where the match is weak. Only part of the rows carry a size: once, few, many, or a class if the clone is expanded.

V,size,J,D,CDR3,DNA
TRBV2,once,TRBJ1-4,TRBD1,CASSVNRGTGDKVFF,TGTGCCAGCAGTGTTAATAGGGGGACAGGGGACAAAGTGTTTTTT
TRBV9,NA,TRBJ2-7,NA,CASSVSRYTYEQYF,TGTGCCAGCAGCGTATCTCGGTATACGTACGAGCAGTACTTC
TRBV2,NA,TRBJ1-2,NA,CASRSTQTNYGYTF,TGTGCCAGCAGATCGACACAAACTAACTATGGCTACACCTTC
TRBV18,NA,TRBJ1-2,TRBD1,CASSPSAGGAYGYTF,TGTGCCAGCTCACCGAGTGCAGGGGGCGCCTATGGCTACACCTTC
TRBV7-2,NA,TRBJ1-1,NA,CASSSPQEGNTEAFF,TGTGCCAGCAGCTCCCCCCAGGAAGGAAACACTGAAGCTTTCTTT
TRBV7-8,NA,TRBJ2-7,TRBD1,CASSLTDRAYEQYF,TGTGCCAGCAGCTTAACGGACAGGGCTTACGAGCAGTACTTC
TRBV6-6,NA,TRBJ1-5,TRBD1,CASSLRTGRVSNQPQHF,TGTGCCAGCAGTCTCAGGACAGGGAGGGTTAGCAATCAGCCCCAGCATTTT
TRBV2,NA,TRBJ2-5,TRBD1,CASSEDRGRRETQYF,TGTGCCAGCAGTGAAGACAGGGGGCGGCGGGAGACCCAGTACTTC
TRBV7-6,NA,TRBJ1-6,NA,CASRTRPSDNSPLHF,TGTGCCAGCAGGACTAGACCGTCCGATAATTCACCCCTCCACTTT
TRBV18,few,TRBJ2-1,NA,CASSPLGTNSYNEQFF,TGTGCCAGCTCACCATTAGGGACAAACTCCTACAATGAGCAGTTCTTC
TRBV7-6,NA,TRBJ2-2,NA,CASSLGPGTQNTGELFF,TGTGCCAGCAGTTTGGGCCCCGGGACACAGAACACCGGGGAGCTGTTTTTT
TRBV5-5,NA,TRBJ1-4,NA,CASSFRQGMSNEKLFF,TGTGCCAGCAGCTTTCGGCAGGGGATGTCTAATGAAAAACTGTTTTTT
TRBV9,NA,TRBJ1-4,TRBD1,CASSARTGAEKLFF,TGTGCCAGCAGCGCCCGGACAGGGGCTGAAAAACTGTTTTTT
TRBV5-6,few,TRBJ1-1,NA,CASSAGRPGEAEAFF,TGTGCCAGCAGCGCCGGCCGTCCGGGGGAGGCTGAAGCTTTCTTT
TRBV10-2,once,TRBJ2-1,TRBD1,CASTTPGQGIDEQFF,TGCGCCAGCACAACGCCGGGACAGGGTATAGATGAGCAGTTCTTC
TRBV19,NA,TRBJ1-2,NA,CASSSRETYGYTF,TGTGCCAGTAGTAGTCGAGAAACCTATGGCTACACCTTC
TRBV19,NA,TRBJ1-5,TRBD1,CASSIDLSGTGTLWPQHF,TGTGCCAGTAGTATAGATCTATCCGGGACAGGTACCCTTTGGCCCCAGCATTTT
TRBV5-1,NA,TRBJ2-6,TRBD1,CASSPGQGAPFGANVLTF,TGCGCCAGCAGCCCGGGACAGGGGGCCCCCTTTGGGGCCAACGTCCTGACTTTC
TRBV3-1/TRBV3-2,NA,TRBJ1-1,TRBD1,CASSRWTGVNTEAFF,TGTGCCAGCAGCCGATGGACAGGGGTGAACACTGAAGCTTTCTTT
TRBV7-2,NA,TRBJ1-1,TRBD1,CASSLVLVGQTNTEAFF,TGTGCCAGCAGCTTAGTCCTCGTGGGACAGACAAACACTGAAGCTTTCTTT
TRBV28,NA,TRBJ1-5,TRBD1,CASRTGQGSNQPQHF,TGTGCCAGCAGGACGGGACAGGGGAGCAATCAGCCCCAGCATTTT
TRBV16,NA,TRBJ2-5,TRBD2,CASSQSGGASQETQYF,TGTGCCAGCAGCCAAAGCGGGGGGGCCTCCCAAGAGACCCAGTACTTC
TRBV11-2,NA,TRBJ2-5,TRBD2,CASSFGSGGPSQETQYF,TGTGCCAGCAGCTTCGGTAGCGGGGGGCCTTCTCAAGAGACCCAGTACTTC
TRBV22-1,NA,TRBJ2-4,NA,CPGIAGHRIWAKNIQYF,TGTCCTGGGATAGCGGGGCACCGGATTTGGGCCAAAAACATTCAGTACTTC
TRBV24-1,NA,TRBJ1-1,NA,CATSDGGVGTEAFF,TGTGCCACCAGTGATGGAGGGGTCGGCACTGAAGCTTTCTTT
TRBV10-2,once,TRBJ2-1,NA,CASRTTPGNEQFF,TGCGCCAGCAGGACTACCCCGGGAAATGAGCAGTTCTTC
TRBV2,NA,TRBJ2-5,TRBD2,CASNRLAGGKETQYF,TGTGCCAGCAACCGACTAGCGGGGGGGAAAGAGACCCAGTACTTC